The 15 T cell receptor beta chains presented below share a single source sample, sequenced in a study of cytotoxic CD8 clonotypes in ibrutinib-treated CLL. The protocol was immunoSEQ multiplex PCR, while the TCRdb copy is restricted to in-frame clones and leaves out a portion. The sample holds tens of thousands of clones, under 75% seen once. Sample: PBMCs, taken after 12 months of ibrutinib treatment. The source is a human donor with chronic lymphocytic leukemia.

This sequence joins TRBV13 and TRBJ1-4; no clear D gene. The V end lost 4 bases, the J end lost 4 bases, and 16 bases lay between the germline ends. This CDR3 has 16 amino acids. Germline assignment: CDR1 PRHDT and CDR2 FYEKMQ (reference sequence). DNA of the CDR3: TGTGCCAGCAGCTGGGGTGTGGACGGAAGTAATGAAAAACTGTTTTTT. Protein sequence: CASSWGVDGSNEKLFF.

The chain is built from TRBV25-1 and TRBJ2-7; 9 nucleotides line up with TRBD1. Germline V CDR1 and CDR2: MGHDK, SYGVNS. This CDR3 contains 15 residues. V shed 4 bases, J shed 2 bases, and the junction held 6 bases outside the gene matches. CDR3 coding DNA: TGTGCCAGCAGTGGACGACAGGGGGGACCCTACGAGCAGTACTTC. Translating gives CASSGRQGGPYEQYF.

The chain combines TRBV10-3 with TRBJ1-6, with D hard to call. This CDR3 comprises 14 residues. Trimming took 4 bases from V and 10 from J, leaving 14 bases between them. Per germline, CDR1 ENHRY and CDR2 SYGVKD. The CDR3 here is CAISGGTGESPLHF. In nucleotides, the CDR3 is TGTGCCATCAGTGGCGGCACCGGAGAATCACCCCTCCACTTT.

This clone was found a few times. This CDR3 is also generated by other DNA sequences in the sample. The CDR3 DNA reads as TGTGCCAGCAGCGTGGCAGGTAATTCACCCCTCCACTTT. Translating gives CASSVAGNSPLHF. The chain is built from TRBV9 and TRBJ1-6; no definite D call. Germline-derived CDR1 and CDR2 are SGDLS and YYNGEE. V was shortened by 2 bases and J by 6 bases, with 6 bases between the two germline ends. CDR3 length: 13 residues.

This clone was seen more than once but under ten times. The gene calls are TRBV5-4 and TRBJ1-5; TRBD1 aligns across 11 bases. The junction had 10 bases not matched to a gene; V was cut back by 4 bases and J by 7 bases. CDR3 length: 16 amino acids. Germline CDR1 SGHNT, CDR2 YYREEE (reference sequence). The CDR3 sequence is CASSIGQGARSQPQHF. In nucleotides, the CDR3 is TGTGCCAGCAGCATTGGACAGGGGGCACGGTCCCAGCCCCAGCATTTT.

The chain links TRBV5-1 to TRBJ2-5; the match to TRBD2 covers 9 bases. J lost 7 bases, V lost 7 bases, and 14 bases had no gene match. The germline CDR1 and CDR2 sequences are SGHRS and YFSETQ. This CDR3 is built from 15 residues. CDR3 residues: CASVPGTSQGGTQYF. The CDR3 coding sequence is TGCGCCAGCGTCCCGGGGACTAGCCAGGGAGGGACCCAGTACTTC.

In this sample, this clone turned up a few times. V gene TRBV19 combines with J gene TRBJ1-2, with D possibly being TRBD1 (5 bases). CDR3 size: 14 residues. Germline CDR1 and CDR2: LNHDA and SQIVND (reference sequence). V lost 7 bases, J lost 3 bases, and 15 bases lay in between. The CDR3 coding sequence is TGTGCCAGTATCCCCCGGGGCGCTCACTATGGCTACACCTTC. Amino acid sequence: CASIPRGAHYGYTF.

V and J are TRBV10-2 and TRBJ1-5; TRBD1 agrees at 7 bases. The length of the CDR3 is 16 residues. The junction had 7 bases not matched to a gene; V was cut back by 4 bases and J by 1 base. CDR1 is WSHSY and CDR2 is SAAADI in the germline V gene. CDR3: CASSGDREYSNQPQHF. Here the CDR3 DNA reads TGCGCCAGCAGTGGAGACAGGGAATACAGCAATCAGCCCCAGCATTTT.

The CDR3 is CASSEFWGSAVEGEQFF. CDR3 DNA sequence: TGTGCCAGCAGTGAATTTTGGGGCAGCGCCGTAGAGGGTGAGCAGTTCTTC. The chain couples TRBV25-1 to TRBJ2-1; D possibly uses TRBD1 or TRBD2 (5 bases each). The CDR3 loop spans 17 amino acids. V lost 1 base, J lost 9 bases, and 22 bases lay in between. CDR1 is MGHDK, CDR2 SYGVNS, per germline.

V and J are TRBV2 and TRBJ1-5; D is unresolved. The CDR3 sequence is 14 residues long. Germline V gene lookup returns CDR1 SNHLY and CDR2 FYNNEI. Trimming shortened V by 3 bases and J by 3 bases, and 9 bases separated the two germline ends. The CDR3 bases are TGTGCCAGCAGTGATATTACAGACAATCAGCCCCAGCATTTT. Amino acid sequence: CASSDITDNQPQHF.

The table lists this clone with a few counts. The V call is TRBV7-2, the J call TRBJ2-1; TRBD2 agrees at 8 bases. Germline V gives CDR1 SGHTA, CDR2 FQGNSA. This CDR3 is 17 amino acids long. V was pared by 2 bases and J by 2 bases, with 8 bases of the junction left unmatched. DNA for the CDR3: TGTGCCAGCAGCTTAAGCCGGGGGGGCAGTACCTACAATGAGCAGTTCTTC. This translates into CASSLSRGGSTYNEQFF. Looking up the rest from reference TRBV7-2 and TRBJ2-1 gives the full variable domain: GAGVSQSPSNKVTEKGKDVELRCDPISGHTALYWYRQSLGQGLEFLIYFQGNSAPDKSGLPSDRFSAERTGGSVSTLTIQRTQQEDSAVYLCASSLSRGGSTYNEQFFGPGTRLTVL.

CDR3 in DNA: TGTGCCAGCACCTTGCTAGCGGGGGATTCGGAGACCCAGTACTTC. This encodes CASTLLAGDSETQYF. The chain is built from TRBV6-1 and TRBJ2-5, with 10 bases lining up with TRBD2. CDR1 and CDR2 from the germline V gene are MNHNS and SASEGT. The CDR3 consists of 15 residues. V trimming: 7 bases; J trimming: 5 bases; junction bases outside the gene matches: 10.

This clone has just a few counts. The chain has TRBV10-3 and TRBJ1-2, with D maybe TRBD1 (5 bases). Germline CDR1 and CDR2: ENHRY and SYGVKD. The V end was cut by 3 bases, the J end by 4 bases, with 18 bases between. The CDR3 runs to 16 residues. Here the CDR3 DNA reads TGTGCCATCAGTGATTTTGAGGCGACAGTCCTCTATGGCTACACCTTC. As protein: CAISDFEATVLYGYTF.

The CDR3 nucleotides are TGTGCCAGCTCTCCCCGTCCCGGAGTTAACTATGGCTACACCTTC. It codes for CASSPRPGVNYGYTF. The chain combines TRBV18 with TRBJ1-2; D is unclear. Germline V CDR1 and CDR2: KGHSH, LQKENI. V shed 6 bases and J shed 1 base, with 15 bases lying between them. The CDR3 is 15 amino acids.

This chain joins TRBV4-1 and TRBJ2-2; no firm D call. Per germline, CDR1 MGHRA and CDR2 YSYEKL. The V and J ends lost 1 base and 6 bases respectively, with 6 bases between them. The CDR3 extends over 13 amino acids. The CDR3 protein is CASSQAEAGELFF. Here the CDR3 DNA reads TGCGCCAGCAGCCAAGCCGAGGCCGGGGAGCTGTTTTTT.